This T cell receptor beta chain was recovered during a study of T cell responses to AZD1222 COVID-19 vaccine. Whole-study context: Pooling covered second doses at about 4 or about 12 weeks. General study findings and limits: In a largely white British group with more females than males, clonal diversity was possibly underestimated. Dominant at 160-218 and 743-854, vaccine-associated CD4 TCRs also spanned spike.

CDR1 is MNHEY and CDR2 is SVGAGI in the germline V gene. The V end was cut by 8 bases, the J end by 3 bases, with 7 bases between. CDR3 length: 11 residues. The method was immunoSEQ multiplex PCR; TCRdb's version includes in-frame clones alone and lacks a portion of them. The data hold under 150,000 clones, with about 93% observed a single time. To note about this clone: The target antigen is unknown.

The TCR comes from an adult in good health. This chain joins TRBV6-5 and TRBJ1-1; D ambiguous. The source material was peripheral blood, sampled on day 0 of AZD1222 vaccination. The CDR3 DNA reads TGTGCCAGCGCTGGATACACTGAAGCTTTCTTT. Its protein product is CASAGYTEAFF.